This TCR beta chain was found in a study of identical twins. Study findings and constraints: For out-of-frame alpha sequences shared by twins, low generation probability was in excess. A cross-sectional statistical analysis, not follow-up of the same donors, supported the conclusions. Insertions were fewer in abundant cord blood beta clonotypes, whereas memory repertoires showed none of this pattern. The models gave estimates that fell short of the out-of-frame TCR alpha sharing seen in monozygotic twins.

The V end lost 3 bases, the J end lost 0 bases, and 9 bases lay between the germline ends. CDR3 length: 15 residues. This clonotype occurred many times. Its antigen is not identified. One entry per CDR3 protein, called by TCRdb with MiXCR from the 5' RACE reads. The table has 200,000 to 250,000 distinct CDR3 sequences, roughly 7% seen once. The sample was also linked to a second study, of yellow fever vaccine responses in identical twins.

This clonotype was obtained from a woman aged 18-30 years in good health. This sequence joins TRBV12-3 or TRBV12-4 and TRBJ1-3; no reliable D call. Sequenced input: memory (CD45RO+) T cells sorted from blood. As DNA, the CDR3 is TGTGCCAGCAGTTTTGGTACGCGCTCTGGAAACACCATATATTTT. Amino acids: CASSFGTRSGNTIYF.